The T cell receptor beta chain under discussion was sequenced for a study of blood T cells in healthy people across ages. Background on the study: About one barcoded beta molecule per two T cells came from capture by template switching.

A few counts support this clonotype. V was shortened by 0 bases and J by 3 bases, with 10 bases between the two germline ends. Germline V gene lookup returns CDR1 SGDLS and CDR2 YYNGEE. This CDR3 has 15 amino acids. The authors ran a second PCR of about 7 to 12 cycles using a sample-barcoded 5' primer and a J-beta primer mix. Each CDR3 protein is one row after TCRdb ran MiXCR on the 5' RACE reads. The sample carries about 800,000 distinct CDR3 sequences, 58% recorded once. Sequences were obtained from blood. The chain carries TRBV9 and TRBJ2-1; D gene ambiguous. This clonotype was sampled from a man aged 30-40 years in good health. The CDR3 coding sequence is TGTGCCAGCAGCGTAGATTCCGCTGTCTACAATGAGCAGTTCTTC. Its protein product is CASSVDSAVYNEQFF.